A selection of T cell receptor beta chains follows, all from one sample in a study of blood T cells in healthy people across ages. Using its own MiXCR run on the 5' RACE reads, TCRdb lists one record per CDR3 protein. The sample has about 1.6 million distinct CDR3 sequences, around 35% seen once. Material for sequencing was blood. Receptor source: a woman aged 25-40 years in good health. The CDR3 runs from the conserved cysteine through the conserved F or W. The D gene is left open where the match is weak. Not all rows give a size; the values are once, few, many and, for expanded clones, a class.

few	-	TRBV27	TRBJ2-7	TGTGCCAGCAGTTCTGGCCCTGGGGTCTACGAGCAGTACTTC	CASSSGPGVYEQYF
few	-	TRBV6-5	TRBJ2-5	TGTGCCAGCAGTTACCGGGTCGAAGAGACCCAGTACTTC	CASSYRVEETQYF
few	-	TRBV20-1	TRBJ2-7	TGCAGTGCTAGTCCCGCCCAGGGAAGGAACGAGCAGTACTTC	CSASPAQGRNEQYF
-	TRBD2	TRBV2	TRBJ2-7	TGTGCCGGCAGTGAATCCATCGGACTAGCCTACGAGCAGTACTTC	CAGSESIGLAYEQYF
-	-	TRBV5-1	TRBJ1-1	TGCGCCAGCAGCGAAGGAGCAGGGTTAACTGAAGCTTTCTTT	CASSEGAGLTEAFF
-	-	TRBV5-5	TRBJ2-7	TGTGCCAGCAGCCGTGAACCTTACGAGCAGTACTTC	CASSREPYEQYF
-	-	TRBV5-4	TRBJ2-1	TGTGCCAGTTATGCCGGGACGCAGAATACGTACAATGAGCAGTTCTTC	CASYAGTQNTYNEQFF
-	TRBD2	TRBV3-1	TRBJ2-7	TGTGCCAGCAGCCAATGGACTAGCGGGGTCGCCTACGAGCAGTACTTC	CASSQWTSGVAYEQYF
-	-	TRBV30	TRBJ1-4	TGTGCCTGGAGTGTACTCCTGCCAGGCGGAACTAATGAAAAACTGTTTTTT	CAWSVLLPGGTNEKLFF
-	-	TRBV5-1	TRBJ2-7	TGCGCCAGCAGCATACGGGGGTTGGAGGCCTACGAGCAGTACTTC	CASSIRGLEAYEQYF
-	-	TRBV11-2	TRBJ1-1	TGTGCCAGCAGCTTAGAACAGGGATACACTGAAGCTTTCTTT	CASSLEQGYTEAFF
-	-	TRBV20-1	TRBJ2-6	TGCAGTGCTAGCATGGCGAGAGGGGCCAACGTCCTGACTTTC	CSASMARGANVLTF
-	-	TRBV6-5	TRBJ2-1	TGTGCCAGCAGCGACAACCCAGGGGGGACCTACAATGAGCAGTTCTTC	CASSDNPGGTYNEQFF
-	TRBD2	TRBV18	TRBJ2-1	TGTGCCAGCTCACCGAGTCTAGCGGGGCGCAATGAGCAGTTCTTC	CASSPSLAGRNEQFF
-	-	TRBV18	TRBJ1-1	TGTGCCAGCCAGGGACACATGAACACTGAAGCTTTCTTT	CASQGHMNTEAFF
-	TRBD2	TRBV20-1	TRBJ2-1	TGCAGTGCTAAAAGCGGGGGGGCCGAGAATGAGCAGTTCTTC	CSAKSGGAENEQFF
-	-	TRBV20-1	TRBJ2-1	TGCAATGCTAGTAGGCGTGGGAATGAGCAGTTCTTC	CNASRRGNEQFF
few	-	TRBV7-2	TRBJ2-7	TGTGCCAGCAGCTTAGAGGGACTCCACTACGAGCAGTACTTC	CASSLEGLHYEQYF
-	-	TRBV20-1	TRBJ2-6	TGCAGTGCCTCGGACGGGAACTCTGGGACCAACGTCCTGACTTTC	CSASDGNSGTNVLTF
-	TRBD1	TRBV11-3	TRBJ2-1	TGTGCCAGCAGCTTAGATGGGACAGGGAACTACAATGAGCAGTTCTTC	CASSLDGTGNYNEQFF
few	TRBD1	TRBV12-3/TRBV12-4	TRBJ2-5	TGTGCCAGCAGACGGACAGGGCAGACCCAGTACTTC	CASRRTGQTQYF
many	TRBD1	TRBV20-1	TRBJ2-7	TGCAGTGCTAGAGGACCAAGACAGGGTGGGGACGAGCAGTACTTC	CSARGPRQGGDEQYF
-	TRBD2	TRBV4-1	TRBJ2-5	TGCGCCAGCAGCCAAGAAACCCCAGCGGGGGGTGAGACCCAGTACTTC	CASSQETPAGGETQYF
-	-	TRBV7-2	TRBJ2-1	TGTGCCAGCAGCTTAATGCGGATTTACAATGAGCAGTTCTTC	CASSLMRIYNEQFF
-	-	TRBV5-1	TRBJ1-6	TGCGCCAGCAGCTTGAGTGGGGTAATGGGGAATTCACCCCTCCACTTT	CASSLSGVMGNSPLHF
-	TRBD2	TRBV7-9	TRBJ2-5	TGTGCCAGCAGCTTTCGATCGAAGCGGGAGGGCCGGGAGACCCAGTACTTC	CASSFRSKREGRETQYF
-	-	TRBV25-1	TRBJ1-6	TGTGCCAGCAATAATGCCTATAATTCACCCCTCCACTTT	CASNNAYNSPLHF
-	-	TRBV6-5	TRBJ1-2	TGTGCCAGCGGGTACAGGGTTGACTATGGCTACACCTTC	CASGYRVDYGYTF
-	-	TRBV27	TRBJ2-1	TGTGCCAGCAGTTTGTTCGGACACTCGAGCTCCTACGATGAGCAGTTCTTC	CASSLFGHSSSYDEQFF
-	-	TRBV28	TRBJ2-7	TGTGCCGGCAGTTTTGGCCCTCTCCTCGAGCAGTACTTC	CAGSFGPLLEQYF
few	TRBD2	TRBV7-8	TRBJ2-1	TGTGCCAGCAGCTTATGGCGACGGGAGGGGGACAATGAGCAGTTCTTC	CASSLWRREGDNEQFF
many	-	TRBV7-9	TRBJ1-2	TGTGCCAGCAGCTTTTACAGGGCCGATGGCTACACCTTC	CASSFYRADGYTF
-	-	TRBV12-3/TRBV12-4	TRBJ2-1	TGTGCCAGCAGTACCCTCCAGGGATTGGGCTCCTACAATGAGCAGTTCTTC	CASSTLQGLGSYNEQFF
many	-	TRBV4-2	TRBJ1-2	TGTGCCAGCAGCCAAGATGTCGATGGCTACACCTTC	CASSQDVDGYTF
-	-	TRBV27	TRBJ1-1	TGTGCCAGCGCCCCAACGGTGAACACTGAAGCTTTCTTT	CASAPTVNTEAFF
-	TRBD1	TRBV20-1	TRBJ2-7	TGCAGTGCCCCCGGGGACAGGGGGTACGAGCAGTACTTC	CSAPGDRGYEQYF
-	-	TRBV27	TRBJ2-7	TGTGCCAGCAGTTCCAATATGGACACCTACGAGCAGTACTTC	CASSSNMDTYEQYF
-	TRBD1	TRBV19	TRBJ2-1	TGTGCCAGTAGTCCCCGGGACAGGGGGCTCACCTACAATGAGCAGTTCTTC	CASSPRDRGLTYNEQFF
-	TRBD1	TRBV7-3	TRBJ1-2	TGTGCCAGCAGCCTAACAGGGGGTCCCACCGGGGGCTACACCTTC	CASSLTGGPTGGYTF
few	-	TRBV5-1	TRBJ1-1	TGCGCCAGCAGCTTGGCGGAGGGCCTGAACACTGAAGCTTTCTTT	CASSLAEGLNTEAFF
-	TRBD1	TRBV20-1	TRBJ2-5	TGCAGTGCTCGACAGGGGGCGGTAGAGACCCAGTACTTC	CSARQGAVETQYF
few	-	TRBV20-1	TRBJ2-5	TGCAGTGGCAGCCCGCCGGGGGGCGCGGAGACCCAGTACTTC	CSGSPPGGAETQYF
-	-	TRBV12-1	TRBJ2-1	TGTGCCAGCAGCTTTGATACCAGGTCAAGGAATGAGCAGTTCTTC	CASSFDTRSRNEQFF
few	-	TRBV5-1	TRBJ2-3	TGCGCCAGCAGCTTGGACCCAGCCCGCACAGATACGCAGTATTTT	CASSLDPARTDTQYF
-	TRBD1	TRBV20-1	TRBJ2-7	TGCAGAACGGTTCCACAGGGGGCGCAATTGGGGCTCGAGCAGTACTTC	CRTVPQGAQLGLEQYF
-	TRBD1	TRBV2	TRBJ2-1	TGTGCCAGCAGTGCAAGGCAGGGGGCCGGAAATGAGCAGTTCTTC	CASSARQGAGNEQFF
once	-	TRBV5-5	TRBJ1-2	TGTGCCAGCAGCCGAATGGGACGGGTTAACTATGGCTACACCTTC	CASSRMGRVNYGYTF
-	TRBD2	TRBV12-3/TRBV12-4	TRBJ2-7	TGTGCCAGCAGTCCAGGGATCATGGCGGGAGGATCCTACGAGCAGTACTTC	CASSPGIMAGGSYEQYF
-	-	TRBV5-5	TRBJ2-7	TGCGCCAGCACCCTCTGGGGTATCGGGGGTCTCCGTGGCGAGCAGTACTTC	CASTLWGIGGLRGEQYF
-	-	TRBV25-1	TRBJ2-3	TGTGCCAGCAGTGAATATGGGGGGACAGATACGCAGTATTTT	CASSEYGGTDTQYF